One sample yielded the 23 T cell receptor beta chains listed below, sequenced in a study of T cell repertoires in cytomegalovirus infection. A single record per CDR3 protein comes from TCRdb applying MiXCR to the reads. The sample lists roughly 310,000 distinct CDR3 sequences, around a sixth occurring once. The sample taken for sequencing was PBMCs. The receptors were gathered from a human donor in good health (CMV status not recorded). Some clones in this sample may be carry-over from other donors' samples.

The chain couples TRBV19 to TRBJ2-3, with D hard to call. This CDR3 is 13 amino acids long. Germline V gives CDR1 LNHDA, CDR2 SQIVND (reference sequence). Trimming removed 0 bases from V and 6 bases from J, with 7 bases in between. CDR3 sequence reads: CASSIDESDTQYF. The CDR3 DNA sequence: TGTGCCAGTAGTATAGATGAGAGCGATACGCAGTATTTT.

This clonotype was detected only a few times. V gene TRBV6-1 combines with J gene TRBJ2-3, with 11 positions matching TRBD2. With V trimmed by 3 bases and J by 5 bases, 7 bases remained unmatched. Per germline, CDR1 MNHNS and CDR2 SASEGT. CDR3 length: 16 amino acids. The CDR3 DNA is TGTGCCAGCAGTGATGGACTAGCGGGCTGGAAAGATACGCAGTATTTT. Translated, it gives CASSDGLAGWKDTQYF.

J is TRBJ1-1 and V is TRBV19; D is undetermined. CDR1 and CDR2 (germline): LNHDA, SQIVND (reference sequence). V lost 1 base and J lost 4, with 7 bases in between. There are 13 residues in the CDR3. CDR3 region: CASSIGSSTEAFF. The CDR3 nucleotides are TGTGCCAGTAGTATAGGATCGAGCACTGAAGCTTTCTTT.

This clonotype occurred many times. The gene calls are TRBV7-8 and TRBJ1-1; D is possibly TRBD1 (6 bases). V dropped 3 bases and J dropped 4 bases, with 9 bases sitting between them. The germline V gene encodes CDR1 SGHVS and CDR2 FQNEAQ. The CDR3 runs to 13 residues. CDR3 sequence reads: CASSLTGFTEAFF. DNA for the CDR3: TGTGCCAGCAGCTTGACAGGTTTCACTGAAGCTTTCTTT. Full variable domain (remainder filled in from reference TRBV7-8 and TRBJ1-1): GAGVSQSPRYKVAKRGQDVALRCDPISGHVSLFWYQQALGQGPEFLTYFQNEAQLDKSGLPSDRFFAERPEGSVSTLKIQRTQQEDSAVYLCASSLTGFTEAFFGQGTRLTVV.

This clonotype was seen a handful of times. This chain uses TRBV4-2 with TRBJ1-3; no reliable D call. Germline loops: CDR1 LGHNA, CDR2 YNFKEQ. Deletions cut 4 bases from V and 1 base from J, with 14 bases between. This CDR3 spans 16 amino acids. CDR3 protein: CASSPSGRGSGNTIYF. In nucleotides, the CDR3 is TGTGCCAGCAGCCCTAGTGGTAGAGGGTCTGGAAACACCATATATTTT.

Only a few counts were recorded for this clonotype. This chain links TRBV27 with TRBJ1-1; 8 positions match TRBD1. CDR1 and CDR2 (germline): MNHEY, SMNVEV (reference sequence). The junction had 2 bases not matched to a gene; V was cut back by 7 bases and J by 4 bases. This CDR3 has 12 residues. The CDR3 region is CASKTGATEAFF. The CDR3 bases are TGTGCCAGCAAGACAGGGGCCACTGAAGCTTTCTTT.

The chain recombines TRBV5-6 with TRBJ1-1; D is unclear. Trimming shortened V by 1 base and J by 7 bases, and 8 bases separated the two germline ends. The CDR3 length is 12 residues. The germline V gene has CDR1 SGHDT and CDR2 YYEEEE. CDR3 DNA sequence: TGTGCCAGCAGCTTGTTCGAAAGTGAAGCTTTCTTT. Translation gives CASSLFESEAFF.

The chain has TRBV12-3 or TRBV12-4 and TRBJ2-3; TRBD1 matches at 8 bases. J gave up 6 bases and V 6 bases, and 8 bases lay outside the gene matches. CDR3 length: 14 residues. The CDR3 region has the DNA TGTGCCAGCAGCTACGACAGGGGCTCGGATACGCAGTATTTT. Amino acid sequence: CASSYDRGSDTQYF.

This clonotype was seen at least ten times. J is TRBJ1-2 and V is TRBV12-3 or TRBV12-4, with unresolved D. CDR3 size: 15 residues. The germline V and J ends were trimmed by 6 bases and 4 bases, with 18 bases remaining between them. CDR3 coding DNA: TGTGCCAGCAGCCGAAATGTGGGGAGTAGCTATGGCTACACCTTC. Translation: CASSRNVGSSYGYTF.

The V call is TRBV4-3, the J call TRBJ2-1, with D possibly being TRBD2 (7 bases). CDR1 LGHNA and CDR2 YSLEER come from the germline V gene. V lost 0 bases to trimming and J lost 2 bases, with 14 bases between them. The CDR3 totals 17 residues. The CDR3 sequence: CASSQDGRGGPYNEQFF. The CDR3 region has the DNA TGCGCCAGCAGCCAAGACGGTAGGGGGGGCCCCTACAATGAGCAGTTCTTC.

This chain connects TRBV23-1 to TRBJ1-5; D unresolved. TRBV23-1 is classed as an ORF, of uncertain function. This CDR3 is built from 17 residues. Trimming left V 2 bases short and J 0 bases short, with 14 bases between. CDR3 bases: TGCGCCAGCAGTCAAAAATTTGGCAAATATAGCAATCAGCCCCAGCATTTT. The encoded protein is CASSQKFGKYSNQPQHF.

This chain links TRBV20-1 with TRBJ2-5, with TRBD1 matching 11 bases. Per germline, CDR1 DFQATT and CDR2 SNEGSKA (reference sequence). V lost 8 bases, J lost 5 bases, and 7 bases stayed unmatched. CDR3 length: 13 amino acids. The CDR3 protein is CSTDRGRAETQYF. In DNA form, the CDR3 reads TGCAGTACGGACAGGGGGCGCGCGGAGACCCAGTACTTC.

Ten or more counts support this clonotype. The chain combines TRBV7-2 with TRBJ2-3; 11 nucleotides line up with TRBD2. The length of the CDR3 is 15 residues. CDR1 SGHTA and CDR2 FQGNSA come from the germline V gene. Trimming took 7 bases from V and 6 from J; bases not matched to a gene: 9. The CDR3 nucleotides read TGTGCCAGCACACTAGCGGGGGCGCGTCTGGATACGCAGTATTTT. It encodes CASTLAGARLDTQYF.

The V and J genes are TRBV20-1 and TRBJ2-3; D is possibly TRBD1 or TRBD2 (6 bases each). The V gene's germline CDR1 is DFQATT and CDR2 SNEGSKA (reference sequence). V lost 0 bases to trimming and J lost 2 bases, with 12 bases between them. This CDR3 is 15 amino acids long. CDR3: CSARDWRGNTDTQYF. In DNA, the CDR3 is TGCAGTGCTAGAGATTGGAGGGGGAACACAGATACGCAGTATTTT.

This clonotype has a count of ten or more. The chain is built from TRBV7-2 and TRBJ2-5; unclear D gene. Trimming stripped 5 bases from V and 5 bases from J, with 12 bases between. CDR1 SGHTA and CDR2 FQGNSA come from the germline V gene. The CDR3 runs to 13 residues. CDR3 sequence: CASSPPSRETQYF. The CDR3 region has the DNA TGTGCCAGCAGCCCACCGTCGCGGGAGACCCAGTACTTC.

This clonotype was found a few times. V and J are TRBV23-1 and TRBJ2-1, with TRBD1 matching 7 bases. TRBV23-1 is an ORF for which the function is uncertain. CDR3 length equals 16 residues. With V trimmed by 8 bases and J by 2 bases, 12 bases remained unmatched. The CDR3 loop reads CASSLGDSKTYNEQFF. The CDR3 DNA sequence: TGCGCCAGCTCCCTAGGGGACAGCAAGACCTACAATGAGCAGTTCTTC.

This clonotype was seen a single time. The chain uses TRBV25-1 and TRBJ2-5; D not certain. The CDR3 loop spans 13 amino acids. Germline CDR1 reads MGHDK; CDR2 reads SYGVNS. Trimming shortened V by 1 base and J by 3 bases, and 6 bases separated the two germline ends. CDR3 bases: TGTGCCAGCAGTGAATCGGCCAAAGAGACCCAGTACTTC. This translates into CASSESAKETQYF.

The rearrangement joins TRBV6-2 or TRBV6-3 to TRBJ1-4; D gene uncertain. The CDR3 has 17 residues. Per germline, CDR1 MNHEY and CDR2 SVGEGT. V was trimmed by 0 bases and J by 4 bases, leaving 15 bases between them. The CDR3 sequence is CASSYSSSGTYNEKLFF. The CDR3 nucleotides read TGTGCCAGCAGTTACTCGAGCTCCGGAACCTATAATGAAAAACTGTTTTTT.

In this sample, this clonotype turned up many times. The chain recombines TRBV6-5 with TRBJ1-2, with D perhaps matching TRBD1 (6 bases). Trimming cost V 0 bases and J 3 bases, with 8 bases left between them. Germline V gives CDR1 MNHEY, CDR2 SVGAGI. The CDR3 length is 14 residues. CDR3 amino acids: CASSYSTGYYGYTF. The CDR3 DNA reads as TGTGCCAGCAGTTACTCGACAGGCTACTATGGCTACACCTTC.

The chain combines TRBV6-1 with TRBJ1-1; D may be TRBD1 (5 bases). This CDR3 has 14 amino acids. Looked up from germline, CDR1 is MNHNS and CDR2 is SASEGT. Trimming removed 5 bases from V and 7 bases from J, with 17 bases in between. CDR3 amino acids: CASSYGASRFEAFF. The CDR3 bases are TGTGCCAGCAGTTACGGGGCCAGCCGATTTGAAGCTTTCTTT.

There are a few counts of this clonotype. CDR3 DNA sequence: TGCGCCAGCAGCCAAATACAGCTAGCCAAAAACATTCAGTACTTC. This translates into CASSQIQLAKNIQYF. V gene TRBV4-1 combines with J gene TRBJ2-4; D ambiguous. The V end was cut by 2 bases, the J end by 0 bases, with 8 bases between. This CDR3 spans 15 amino acids. CDR1 is MGHRA and CDR2 is YSYEKL in the germline V gene.

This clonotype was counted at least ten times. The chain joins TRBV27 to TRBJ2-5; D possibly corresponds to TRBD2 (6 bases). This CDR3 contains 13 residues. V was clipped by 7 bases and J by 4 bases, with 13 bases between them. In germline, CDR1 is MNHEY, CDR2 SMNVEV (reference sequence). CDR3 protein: CASKWRGGETQYF. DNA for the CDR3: TGTGCCAGCAAATGGCGGGGAGGAGAGACCCAGTACTTC.

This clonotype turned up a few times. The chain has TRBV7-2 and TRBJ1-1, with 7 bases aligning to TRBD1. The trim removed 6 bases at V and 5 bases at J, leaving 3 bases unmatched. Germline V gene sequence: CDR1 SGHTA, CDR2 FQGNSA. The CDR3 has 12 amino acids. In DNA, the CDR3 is TGTGCCAGCAGACTACAGGGGACTGAAGCTTTCTTT. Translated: CASRLQGTEAFF.